The 26 T cell receptor beta chains listed next were all sequenced from one sample in a study of blood T cell repertoires in COVID-19. The table came from immunoSEQ multiplex PCR; TCRdb's copy has only in-frame clones and leaves some out. The sample includes roughly 62,000 clones, approximately 80% of them seen just once. The sequenced sample was peripheral blood. Every receptor here comes from a man aged 55-75 years with acute or convalescent COVID-19.

The genes are TRBV2 and TRBJ1-2; 8 bases are a match to TRBD1. Germline assignment: CDR1 SNHLY and CDR2 FYNNEI. This CDR3 region has 15 residues. V was pared by 7 bases and J by 4 bases, with 11 bases of the junction left unmatched. The CDR3 bases are TGTGCCAGCATCAAGGACAGGGAAGGTTCCTATGGCTACACCTTC. Amino acid sequence: CASIKDREGSYGYTF.

The chain is built from TRBV19 and TRBJ2-2, with 13 positions matching TRBD2. The V segment lost 10 bases and the J segment 2 bases; nucleotides outside the gene matches: 7. Germline V CDR1 and CDR2: LNHDA, SQIVND (reference sequence). There are 16 residues in the CDR3. The CDR3 coding sequence is TGTGCCAACGTGACTAGCGGGGGGCCAAACACCGGGGAGCTGTTTTTT. This encodes CANVTSGGPNTGELFF.

The sample holds one count of this clone. The J gene is TRBJ2-5, the V gene TRBV11-2; D unclear. Germline V gene data show CDR1 as SGHAT and CDR2 as FQNNGV. Trimming pared 2 bases from V and 5 bases from J, leaving 18 bases between. The CDR3 length is 16 residues. The CDR3 bases are TGTGCCAGCAGCTTAATCCCTTCATCGAGTGTGGAGACCCAGTACTTC. It encodes CASSLIPSSSVETQYF.

This chain joins TRBV12-3 or TRBV12-4 and TRBJ1-1; D call uncertain. Trimming took 4 bases from V and 4 from J, leaving 4 bases between them. The CDR3 is made up of 11 amino acids. This CDR3 reads CASSSFTEAFF. CDR3 coding DNA: TGTGCCAGCAGTTCATTCACTGAAGCTTTCTTT.

The V call is TRBV7-2, the J call TRBJ2-5; TRBD2 might be the D (5 bases). The V gene lost 4 bases and the J gene lost 0 bases, with 15 bases spanning the gap. Looked up from germline, CDR1 is SGHTA and CDR2 is FQGNSA. The CDR3 totals 16 residues. CDR3 loop: CASSSRVRADQETQYF. The CDR3 bases are TGTGCCAGCAGCTCTAGGGTGAGAGCGGACCAAGAGACCCAGTACTTC.

The J gene is TRBJ1-1, the V gene TRBV18; 10 nucleotides align to TRBD1. V was clipped by 5 bases and J by 1 base; unmatched bases: 10. The CDR3 contains 17 residues. Germline V gene lookup returns CDR1 KGHSH and CDR2 LQKENI. CDR3 coding DNA: TGTGCCAGCTCATCATCGACAGGGGGCATCGGGAACACTGAAGCTTTCTTT. It yields the protein CASSSSTGGIGNTEAFF.

This clone was detected a few times. This sequence joins TRBV10-3 and TRBJ1-3; D might be TRBD1 (5 bases). This CDR3 has 13 residues. The ends were cut back, 7 bases at V and 7 bases at J, with 14 bases in the middle. Germline V gene lookup returns CDR1 ENHRY and CDR2 SYGVKD. CDR3 coding DNA: TGTGCCATCAAGGGGAACCCGACGAACACCATATATTTT. This sequence encodes CAIKGNPTNTIYF.

The chain uses TRBV24-1 and TRBJ2-2; TRBD2 matches 8 bases. The CDR3 contains 13 residues. Germline V gene lookup returns CDR1 KGHDR and CDR2 SFDVKD. CDR3 in amino acids: CGQRGNGTGELFF. The CDR3 region has the DNA TGTGGCCAGCGGGGGAACGGCACCGGGGAGCTGTTTTTT.

This chain uses TRBV20-1 with TRBJ2-6; a weak D match, TRBD1 (5 bases). This CDR3 spans 14 amino acids. The V gene's germline CDR1 is DFQATT and CDR2 SNEGSKA (reference sequence). V gave up 3 bases and J gave up 1 base, with 7 bases separating them. CDR3 nucleotide sequence: TGCAGTGCTAGTCCAGGGTCTGGGGCCAACGTCCTGACTTTC. Protein sequence: CSASPGSGANVLTF.

The J gene is TRBJ1-2, the V gene TRBV19; tentative D call: TRBD1 (5 bases). The V gene lost 7 bases and the J gene lost 3 bases, with 9 bases spanning the gap. Germline CDR1 LNHDA, CDR2 SQIVND (reference sequence). CDR3 length: 12 residues. This CDR3 reads CASTGHDYGYTF. The CDR3 DNA reads TGTGCCAGTACCGGACATGACTATGGCTACACCTTC.

The genes are TRBV12-3 or TRBV12-4 and TRBJ1-5; perhaps TRBD1 as D (6 bases). The V gene lost 6 bases and the J gene lost 6 bases, with 12 bases spanning the gap. This CDR3 region has 13 residues. In nucleotides, the CDR3 is TGTGCCAGCAGCACAGGGTCCGGTCAGCCCCAGCATTTT. Translation: CASSTGSGQPQHF.

The chain recombines TRBV7-6 with TRBJ2-1; the match to TRBD1 covers 11 bases. Trimming took 8 bases from V and 9 from J; bases not matched to a gene: 12. This CDR3 region has 15 residues. Per the germline V gene, CDR1 is SGHVS and CDR2 is FNYEAQ. The CDR3 loop is CASSRGQGGTFEQFF. CDR3 in DNA: TGTGCCAGCTCGAGGGGACAGGGGGGGACTTTTGAGCAGTTCTTC.

This clone was recorded only once. The gene calls are TRBV6-4 and TRBJ1-2; 7 bases are a match to TRBD1. CDR3 length equals 13 residues. V lost 6 bases to trimming and J lost 7 bases; unmatched junction nucleotides: 8. Germline V gene data show CDR1 as MRHNA and CDR2 as SNTAGT. CDR3 sequence (DNA): TGTGCCAGCAGACCCGACAGGGCTGCTGGCTACACCTTC. Encoded protein: CASRPDRAAGYTF.

The CDR3 sequence is CATRLGQGVNGYTF. The CDR3 DNA is TGTGCCACTCGACTAGGACAGGGGGTAAATGGCTACACCTTC. The V gene is TRBV28, the J gene TRBJ1-2, with 10 positions matching TRBD1. The CDR3 consists of 14 residues. CDR1 is MDHEN, CDR2 SYDVKM, per germline. The V and J ends lost 10 bases and 6 bases, in that order; junction bases with no gene match: 11.

This rearrangement joins TRBV10-3 to TRBJ1-5; D gene uncertain. CDR3 size: 13 residues. CDR1 and CDR2 from the germline V gene are ENHRY and SYGVKD. The germline V and J ends were trimmed by 4 bases and 5 bases, with 9 bases remaining between them. The CDR3 sequence is CAISGQLDQPQHF. In DNA form, the CDR3 reads TGTGCCATCAGTGGGCAGTTGGATCAGCCCCAGCATTTT.

The chain recombines TRBV19 with TRBJ1-1; tentative D call: TRBD1 (5 bases). CDR3 length: 14 residues. With 7 bases removed from V and 6 bases from J, the gap between germline ends came to 18 bases. The germline V gene encodes CDR1 LNHDA and CDR2 SQIVND (reference sequence). In DNA, the CDR3 is TGTGCCAGTACTCAATCAGGGAAGTTCGCTGAAGCTTTCTTT. Residues: CASTQSGKFAEAFF.

This clone was recorded a few times. The chain combines TRBV5-4 with TRBJ2-5, with TRBD1 matching over 8 bases. There are 16 residues in the CDR3. J was trimmed by 5 bases and V by 5 bases; bases with no gene match: 14. The V gene's germline CDR1 is SGHNT and CDR2 YYREEE (reference sequence). The CDR3 nucleotides read TGTGCCAGCAGTTCCCTCTCAGGGGGCGCGTGGGAGACCCAGTACTTC. Amino acids: CASSSLSGGAWETQYF.

The CDR3 sequence is CASSEFRDYGYTF. For the CDR3, the DNA is TGTGCCAGCAGTGAATTCCGGGACTATGGCTACACCTTC. V usage is TRBV25-1 and J usage is TRBJ1-2; D is undetermined. V lost 1 base and J 3 bases, leaving 6 bases between the germline ends. Germline-derived CDR1 and CDR2 are MGHDK and SYGVNS. This CDR3 has 13 amino acids.

The CDR3 DNA is TGTGCCAGTAACCGACCGGGAAACAGACACTATGGCTACACCTTC. It yields the protein CASNRPGNRHYGYTF. The chain joins TRBV19 to TRBJ1-2; unclear D gene. V lost 7 bases to trimming and J lost 3 bases, with 18 bases between them. Germline V gene lookup returns CDR1 LNHDA and CDR2 SQIVND (reference sequence). The CDR3 contains 15 residues.

The gene calls are TRBV9 and TRBJ2-7, with a weak D call TRBD1 (6 bases). Per germline, CDR1 SGDLS and CDR2 YYNGEE. The CDR3 length is 15 residues. The V and J ends lost 2 bases and 5 bases respectively, with 17 bases between them. CDR3 DNA: TGTGCCAGCAGCGTTTCGACAGGAAACCCTAACGAGCAGTACTTC. Protein sequence: CASSVSTGNPNEQYF. The entire variable domain, with the rest obtained from reference TRBV9 and TRBJ2-7, is as follows: DSGVTQTPKHLITATGQRVTLRCSPRSGDLSVYWYQQSLDQGLQFLIQYYNGEERAKGNILERFSAQQFPDLHSELNLSSLELGDSALYFCASSVSTGNPNEQYFGPGTRLTVT.

The chain links TRBV5-4 to TRBJ1-1; 12 bases line up with TRBD1. Germline CDR1 is SGHNT and CDR2 is YYREEE (reference sequence). V was pared by 3 bases and J by 4 bases, with 4 bases of the junction left unmatched. The CDR3 totals 15 residues. The CDR3 nucleotides are TGTGCCAGCAGCTCCGGGACAGGGGGCGGCACTGAAGCTTTCTTT. Amino acids: CASSSGTGGGTEAFF.

The J gene is TRBJ2-7, the V gene TRBV12-5; TRBD1 might be the D (5 bases). V lost 7 bases, J lost 7 bases, and 17 bases lay in between. Germline V gene lookup returns CDR1 LGHNT and CDR2 FRNRAP. The CDR3 is 13 amino acids. CDR3 amino acids: CASEGFGAREQYF. The CDR3 bases are TGTGCTAGTGAGGGGTTTGGGGCCCGGGAGCAGTACTTC.

This clone was seen once. The CDR3 DNA reads TGTGCCAGTAGTATAGGGGCAGTATACAATGAGCAGTTCTTC. Residues: CASSIGAVYNEQFF. The chain recombines TRBV19 with TRBJ2-1, with D uncertain. Germline assignment: CDR1 LNHDA and CDR2 SQIVND (reference sequence). Trimming removed 1 base from V and 4 bases from J, with 8 bases in between. The CDR3 sequence is 14 residues long.

The V and J genes are TRBV7-2 and TRBJ2-3; tentative D call: TRBD2 (5 bases). V was shortened by 3 bases and J by 3 bases, with 10 bases between the two germline ends. CDR1 is SGHTA, CDR2 FQGNSA, per germline. The CDR3 is made up of 14 amino acids. CDR3 sequence reads: CASSLMGGTDTQYF. CDR3 nucleotide sequence: TGTGCCAGCAGCTTGATGGGCGGGACAGATACGCAGTATTTT.

The chain uses TRBV19 and TRBJ1-1; D not certain. The CDR3 loop spans 20 amino acids. Germline V gene lookup returns CDR1 LNHDA and CDR2 SQIVND (reference sequence). V lost 4 bases and J 0 bases, leaving 27 bases between the germline ends. The CDR3 loop reads CASSTTGGIYLLPVNTEAFF. DNA of the CDR3: TGTGCCAGTAGTACCACCGGCGGGATCTACCTTCTTCCCGTGAACACTGAAGCTTTCTTT.

The rearrangement joins TRBV2 to TRBJ1-1; 10 nucleotides agree with TRBD1. The CDR3 has 12 residues. CDR1 and CDR2 (germline): SNHLY, FYNNEI. V lost 3 bases and J lost 11; bases outside the gene matches: 3. The CDR3: CASSDRDRGAFF. The DNA for the CDR3 is TGTGCCAGCAGTGATCGGGACAGGGGTGCTTTCTTT.